This TCR beta chain appears in the sequencing data of a study of CD8 T cells in ankylosing spondylitis. The CDR3 length is 13 residues. Trimming removed 10 bases from V and 2 bases from J, with 14 bases in between. Germline V lookup: CDR1 SNHLY, CDR2 FYNNEI. Study observations and caveats: The authors reported significant enrichment of disease-linked clones in matched ankylosing spondylitis synovial fluid. Among TCR beta sequences, a motif of eight highly homologous variants appeared characteristic of ankylosing spondylitis blood.

This clonotype was detected only a few times. Its antigen remains unidentified. TCRdb used MiXCR to reprocess the 5' RACE reads, holding one entry per CDR3 protein. Of 700,000 or so distinct CDR3 sequences in the sample, under 20% were seen once. The chain combines TRBV2 with TRBJ2-5; tentatively, D is TRBD2 (5 bases). This TCR was recovered from a male donor with ankylosing spondylitis. Sequenced input: blood, either unsorted or a sorted T cell fraction (not recorded which). The CDR3 DNA follows: TGTGCCACCTCGGGGAACCGACAAGAGACCCAGTACTTC. Amino acids: CATSGNRQETQYF.